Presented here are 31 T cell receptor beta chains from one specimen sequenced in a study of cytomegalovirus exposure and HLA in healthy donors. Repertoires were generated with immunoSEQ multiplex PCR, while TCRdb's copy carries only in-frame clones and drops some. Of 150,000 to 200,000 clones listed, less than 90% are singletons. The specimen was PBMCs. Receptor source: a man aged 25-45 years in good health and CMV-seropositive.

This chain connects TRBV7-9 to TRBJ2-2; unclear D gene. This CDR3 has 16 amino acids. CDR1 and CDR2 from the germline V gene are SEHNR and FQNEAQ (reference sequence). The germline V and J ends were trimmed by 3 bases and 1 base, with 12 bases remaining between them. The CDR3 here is CASSFLFSGNTGELFF. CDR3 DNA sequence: TGTGCCAGCAGCTTCCTTTTTTCCGGGAACACCGGGGAGCTGTTTTTT.

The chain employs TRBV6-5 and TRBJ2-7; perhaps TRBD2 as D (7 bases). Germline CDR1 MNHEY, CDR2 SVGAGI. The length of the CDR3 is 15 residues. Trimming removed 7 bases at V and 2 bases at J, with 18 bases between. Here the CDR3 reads CASNRGGGQPYEQYF. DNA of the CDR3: TGTGCCAGCAATCGCGGCGGGGGACAACCCTACGAGCAGTACTTC.

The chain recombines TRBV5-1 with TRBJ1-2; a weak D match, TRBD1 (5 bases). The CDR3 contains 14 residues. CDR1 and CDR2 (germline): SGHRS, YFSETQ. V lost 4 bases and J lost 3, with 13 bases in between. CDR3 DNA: TGCGCCAGCAGCCCCCAGGGAGGGGACTATGGCTACACCTTC. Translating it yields CASSPQGGDYGYTF.

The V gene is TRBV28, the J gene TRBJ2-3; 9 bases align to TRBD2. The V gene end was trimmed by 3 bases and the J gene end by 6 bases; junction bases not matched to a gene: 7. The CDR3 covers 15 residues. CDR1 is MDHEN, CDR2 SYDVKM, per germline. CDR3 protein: CASSFVSGSRDTQYF. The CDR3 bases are TGTGCCAGCAGTTTTGTTAGCGGGAGTAGGGATACGCAGTATTTT. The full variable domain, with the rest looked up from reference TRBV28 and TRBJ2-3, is DVKVTQSSRYLVKRTGEKVFLECVQDMDHENMFWYRQDPGLGLRLIYFSYDVKMKEKGDIPEGYSVSREKKERFSLILESASTNQTSMYLCASSFVSGSRDTQYFGPGTRLTVL.

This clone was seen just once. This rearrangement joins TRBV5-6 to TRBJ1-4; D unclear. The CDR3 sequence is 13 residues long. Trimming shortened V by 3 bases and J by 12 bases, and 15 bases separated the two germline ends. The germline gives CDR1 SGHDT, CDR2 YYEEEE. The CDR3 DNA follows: TGTGCCAGCAGCTCTGGATTGGAGATAGAACTGTTTTTT. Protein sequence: CASSSGLEIELFF. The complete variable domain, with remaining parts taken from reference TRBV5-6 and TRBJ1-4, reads DAGVTQSPTHLIKTRGQQVTLRCSPKSGHDTVSWYQQALGQGPQFIFQYYEEEERQRGNFPDRFSGHQFPNYSSELNVNALLLGDSALYLCASSSGLEIELFFGSGTQLSVL.

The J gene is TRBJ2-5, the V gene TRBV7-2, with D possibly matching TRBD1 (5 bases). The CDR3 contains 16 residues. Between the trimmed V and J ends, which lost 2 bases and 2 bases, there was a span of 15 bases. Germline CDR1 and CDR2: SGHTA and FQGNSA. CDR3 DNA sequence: TGTGCCAGCAGCTTACAGGGTGGGGTTGGGCAAGAGACCCAGTACTTC. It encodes CASSLQGGVGQETQYF.

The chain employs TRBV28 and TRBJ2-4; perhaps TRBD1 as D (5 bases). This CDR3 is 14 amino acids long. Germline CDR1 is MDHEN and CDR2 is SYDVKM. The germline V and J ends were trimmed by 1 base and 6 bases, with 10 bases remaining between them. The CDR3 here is CASSLSGLGNIQYF. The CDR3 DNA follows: TGTGCCAGCAGTTTATCAGGGTTGGGAAACATTCAGTACTTC.

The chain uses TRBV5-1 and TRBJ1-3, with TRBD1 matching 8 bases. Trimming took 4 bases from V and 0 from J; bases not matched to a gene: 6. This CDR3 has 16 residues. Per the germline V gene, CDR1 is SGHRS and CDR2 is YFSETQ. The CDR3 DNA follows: TGCGCCAGCAGCCCGGGACAGGTAGCCTCTGGAAACACCATATATTTT. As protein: CASSPGQVASGNTIYF.

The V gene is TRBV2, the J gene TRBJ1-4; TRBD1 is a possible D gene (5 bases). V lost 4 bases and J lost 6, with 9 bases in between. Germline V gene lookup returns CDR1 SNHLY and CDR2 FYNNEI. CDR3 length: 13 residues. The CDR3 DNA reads TGTGCCAGCAGTGGGGGGGTAGATGAAAAACTGTTTTTT. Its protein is CASSGGVDEKLFF.

CDR3 DNA sequence: TGTGCCTGGAGTGTACAGGGGGCCTACGAGCAGTACTTC. Protein sequence: CAWSVQGAYEQYF. The rearrangement joins TRBV30 to TRBJ2-7; 8 nucleotides agree with TRBD1. Germline V gene data show CDR1 as GTSNPN and CDR2 as SVGIG (reference sequence). V dropped 0 bases and J dropped 2; count of bases not matched to a gene: 0. This CDR3 region has 13 residues.

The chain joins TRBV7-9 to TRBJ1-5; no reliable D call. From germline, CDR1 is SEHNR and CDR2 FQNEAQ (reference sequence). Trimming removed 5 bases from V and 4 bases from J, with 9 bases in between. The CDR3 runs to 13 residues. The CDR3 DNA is TGTGCCAGCAGCCCGGCGGGGAATCAGCCCCAGCATTTT. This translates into CASSPAGNQPQHF.

The DNA of the CDR3 is TGTGCCAGCAGCTTAAGGACAGAAAATCAGCCCCAGCATTTT. Amino acids: CASSLRTENQPQHF. The chain has TRBV5-6 and TRBJ1-5; a possible D gene is TRBD1 (6 bases). The length of the CDR3 is 14 residues. Germline assignment: CDR1 SGHDT and CDR2 YYEEEE. V shed 2 bases and J shed 4 bases, with 10 bases lying between them.

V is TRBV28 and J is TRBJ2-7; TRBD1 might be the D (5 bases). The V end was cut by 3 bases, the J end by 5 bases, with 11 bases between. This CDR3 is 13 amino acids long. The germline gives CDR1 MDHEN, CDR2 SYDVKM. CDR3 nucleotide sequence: TGTGCCAGCAGTTTCGGTAGCAGGGACGAGCAGTACTTC. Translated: CASSFGSRDEQYF.

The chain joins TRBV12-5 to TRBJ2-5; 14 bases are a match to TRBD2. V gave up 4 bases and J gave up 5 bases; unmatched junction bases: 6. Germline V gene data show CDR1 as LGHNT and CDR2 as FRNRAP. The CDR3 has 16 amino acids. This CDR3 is CASGSWTSGGLETQYF. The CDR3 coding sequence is TGTGCTAGTGGTTCCTGGACTAGCGGGGGGCTGGAGACCCAGTACTTC.

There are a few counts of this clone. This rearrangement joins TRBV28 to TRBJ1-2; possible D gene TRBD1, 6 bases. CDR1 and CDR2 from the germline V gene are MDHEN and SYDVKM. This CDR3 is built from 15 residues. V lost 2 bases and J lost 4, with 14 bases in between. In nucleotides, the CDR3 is TGTGCCAGCAGTTTAGCGGGGGCGCGGGTCTATGGCTACACCTTC. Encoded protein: CASSLAGARVYGYTF.

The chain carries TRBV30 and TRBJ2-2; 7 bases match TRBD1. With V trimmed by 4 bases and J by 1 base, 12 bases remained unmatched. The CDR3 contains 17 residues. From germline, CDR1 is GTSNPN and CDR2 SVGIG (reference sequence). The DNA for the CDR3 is TGTGCCTGGATTAATATGAGGACAGGAAAGAACACCGGGGAGCTGTTTTTT. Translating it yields CAWINMRTGKNTGELFF.

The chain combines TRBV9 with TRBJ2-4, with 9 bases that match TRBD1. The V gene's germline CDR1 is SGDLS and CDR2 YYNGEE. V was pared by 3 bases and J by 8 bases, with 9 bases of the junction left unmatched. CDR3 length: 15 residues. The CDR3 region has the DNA TGTGCCAGCAGCGCCCGGACAGGGGATAGGGACATTCAGTACTTC. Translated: CASSARTGDRDIQYF.

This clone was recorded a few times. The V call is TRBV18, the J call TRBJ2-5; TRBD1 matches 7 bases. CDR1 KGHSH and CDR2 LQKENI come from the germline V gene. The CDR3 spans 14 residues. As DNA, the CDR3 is TGTGCTACACTGGGGACAGAGAATCAAGAGACCCAGTACTTC. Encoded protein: CATLGTENQETQYF.

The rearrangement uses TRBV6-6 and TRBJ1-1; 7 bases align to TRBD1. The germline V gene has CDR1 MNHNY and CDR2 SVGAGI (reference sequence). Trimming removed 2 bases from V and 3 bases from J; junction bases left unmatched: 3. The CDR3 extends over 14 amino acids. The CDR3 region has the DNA TGTGCCAGCAGTTACCTCAGGGGGGACACTGAAGCTTTCTTT. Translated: CASSYLRGDTEAFF.

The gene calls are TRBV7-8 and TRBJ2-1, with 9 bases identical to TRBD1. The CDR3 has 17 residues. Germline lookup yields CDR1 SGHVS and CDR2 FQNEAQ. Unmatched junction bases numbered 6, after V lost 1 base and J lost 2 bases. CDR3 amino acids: CASSLGTGAYPYNEQFF. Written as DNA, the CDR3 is TGTGCCAGCAGCTTAGGGACAGGGGCCTACCCCTACAATGAGCAGTTCTTC. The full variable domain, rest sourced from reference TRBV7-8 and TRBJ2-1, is GAGVSQSPRYKVAKRGQDVALRCDPISGHVSLFWYQQALGQGPEFLTYFQNEAQLDKSGLPSDRFFAERPEGSVSTLKIQRTQQEDSAVYLCASSLGTGAYPYNEQFFGPGTRLTVL.

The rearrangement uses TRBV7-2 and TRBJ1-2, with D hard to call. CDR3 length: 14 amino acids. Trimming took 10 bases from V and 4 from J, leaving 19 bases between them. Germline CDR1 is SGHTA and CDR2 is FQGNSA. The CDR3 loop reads CATYEGSWGYGYTF. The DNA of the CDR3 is TGTGCCACATATGAGGGCAGCTGGGGCTATGGCTACACCTTC.

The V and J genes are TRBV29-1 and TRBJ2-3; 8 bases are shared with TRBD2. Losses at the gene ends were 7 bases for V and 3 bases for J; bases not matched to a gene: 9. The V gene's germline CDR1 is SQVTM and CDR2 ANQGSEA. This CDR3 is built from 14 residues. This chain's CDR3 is CSDGTRPRTDTQYF. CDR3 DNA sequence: TGCAGCGACGGGACTAGGCCTCGTACAGATACGCAGTATTTT.

This CDR3 is CASSVVGRGFTDTQYF. CDR3 sequence (DNA): TGTGCCAGCAGCGTAGTGGGCAGGGGGTTCACAGATACGCAGTATTTT. The chain recombines TRBV9 with TRBJ2-3; 7 positions agree with TRBD1. This CDR3 comprises 16 residues. V trimming: 0 bases; J trimming: 2 bases; junction bases outside the gene matches: 6. Germline loops: CDR1 SGDLS, CDR2 YYNGEE.

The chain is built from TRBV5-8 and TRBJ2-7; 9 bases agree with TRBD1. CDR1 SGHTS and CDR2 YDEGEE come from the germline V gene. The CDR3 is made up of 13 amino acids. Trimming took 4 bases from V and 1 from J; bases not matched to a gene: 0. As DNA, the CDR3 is TGTGCCAGCAGCGGACAGGGGTCCTACGAGCAGTACTTC. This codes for CASSGQGSYEQYF.

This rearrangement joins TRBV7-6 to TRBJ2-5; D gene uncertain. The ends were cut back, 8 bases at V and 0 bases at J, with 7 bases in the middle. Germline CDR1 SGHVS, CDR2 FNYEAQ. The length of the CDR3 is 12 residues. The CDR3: CASREYQETQYF. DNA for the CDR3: TGTGCCAGCCGAGAGTACCAAGAGACCCAGTACTTC.

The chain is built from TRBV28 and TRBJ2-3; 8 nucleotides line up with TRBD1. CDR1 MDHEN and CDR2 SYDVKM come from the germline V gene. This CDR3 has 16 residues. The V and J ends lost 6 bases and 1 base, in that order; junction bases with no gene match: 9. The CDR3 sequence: CASSLQGASGTDTQYF. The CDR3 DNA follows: TGTGCCAGCAGCCTCCAGGGGGCGAGTGGCACAGATACGCAGTATTTT.

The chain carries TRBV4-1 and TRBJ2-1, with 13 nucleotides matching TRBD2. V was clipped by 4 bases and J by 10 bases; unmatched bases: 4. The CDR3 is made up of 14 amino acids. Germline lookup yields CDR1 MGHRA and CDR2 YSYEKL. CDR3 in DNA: TGCGCCAGCAGCCGCGGGACTAGCGGGACAGAGCAGTTCTTC. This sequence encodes CASSRGTSGTEQFF.

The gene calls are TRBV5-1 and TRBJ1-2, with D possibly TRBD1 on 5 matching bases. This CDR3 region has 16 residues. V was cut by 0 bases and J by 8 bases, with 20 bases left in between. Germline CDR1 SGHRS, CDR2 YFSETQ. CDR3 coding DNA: TGCGCCAGCAGCTTGGCCGCGGGTCGGGGGACTAGCGGCTACACCTTC. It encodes CASSLAAGRGTSGYTF.

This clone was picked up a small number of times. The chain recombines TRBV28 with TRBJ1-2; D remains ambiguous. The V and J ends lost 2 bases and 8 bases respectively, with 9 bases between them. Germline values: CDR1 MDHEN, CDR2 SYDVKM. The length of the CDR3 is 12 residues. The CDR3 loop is CASSLTEGGYTF. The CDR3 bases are TGTGCCAGCAGTTTAACGGAGGGAGGCTACACCTTC.

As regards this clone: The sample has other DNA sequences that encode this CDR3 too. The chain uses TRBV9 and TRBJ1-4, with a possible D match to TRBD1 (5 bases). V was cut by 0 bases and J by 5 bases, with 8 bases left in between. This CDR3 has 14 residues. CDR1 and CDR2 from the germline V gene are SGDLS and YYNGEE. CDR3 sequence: CASSVGQGNEKLFF. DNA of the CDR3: TGTGCCAGCAGCGTAGGGCAGGGAAATGAAAAACTGTTTTTT.

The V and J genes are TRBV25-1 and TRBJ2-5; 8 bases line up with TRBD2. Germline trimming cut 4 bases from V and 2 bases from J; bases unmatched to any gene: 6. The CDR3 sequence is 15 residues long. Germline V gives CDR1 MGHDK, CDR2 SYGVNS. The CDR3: CASSAPTSVQETQYF. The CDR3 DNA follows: TGTGCCAGCAGTGCGCCGACTAGCGTTCAAGAGACCCAGTACTTC.